The next 20 T cell receptor beta chains were all read from a single sample in a study of blood T cell repertoires in COVID-19. Only in-frame clones appear in the TCRdb table, and some are missing; sequencing was by immunoSEQ multiplex PCR. The table has hundreds of thousands of clones, around four fifths seen once. What was sequenced was peripheral blood. These receptors came from a woman aged 40 to 49 with active or convalescent COVID-19.

The chain recombines TRBV7-8 with TRBJ2-1, with 7 nucleotides matching TRBD2. J lost 4 bases, V lost 5 bases, and 17 bases had no gene match. This CDR3 region has 18 residues. CDR1 and CDR2 (germline): SGHVS, FQNEAQ. CDR3: CASSPTNPLSGAYNEQFF. The CDR3, as DNA: TGTGCCAGCAGCCCCACTAATCCTTTGAGCGGGGCTTACAATGAGCAGTTCTTC. Full variable domain (outside the CDR3, taken from reference TRBV7-8 and TRBJ2-1): GAGVSQSPRYKVAKRGQDVALRCDPISGHVSLFWYQQALGQGPEFLTYFQNEAQLDKSGLPSDRFFAERPEGSVSTLKIQRTQQEDSAVYLCASSPTNPLSGAYNEQFFGPGTRLTVL.

The V call is TRBV25-1, the J call TRBJ1-5, with 7 bases that match TRBD1. In germline, CDR1 is MGHDK, CDR2 SYGVNS. The length of the CDR3 is 14 residues. Losses at the gene ends were 1 base for V and 6 bases for J; bases not matched to a gene: 3. This chain's CDR3 is CASSEWDSRQPQHF. The CDR3 nucleotides are TGTGCCAGCAGTGAATGGGACAGTCGTCAGCCCCAGCATTTT.

This clone was counted once. V gene TRBV18 combines with J gene TRBJ1-2; 10 bases align to TRBD1. Germline lookup yields CDR1 KGHSH and CDR2 LQKENI. The CDR3 runs to 15 residues. Unmatched junction bases numbered 7, after V lost 3 bases and J lost 6 bases. CDR3 nucleotides: TGTGCCAGCTCACCGCTGGACAGGGGGGAAGATGGCTACACCTTC. Protein product: CASSPLDRGEDGYTF.

The chain joins TRBV6-5 to TRBJ1-4; D is ambiguous. This CDR3 is built from 16 residues. Germline V CDR1 and CDR2: MNHEY, SVGAGI. Trimming cost V 0 bases and J 0 bases, with 8 bases left between them. CDR3 amino acids: CASSYSGTPTNEKLFF. The CDR3 DNA follows: TGTGCCAGCAGTTACTCGGGCACGCCAACTAATGAAAAACTGTTTTTT.

This clone came up many times. CDR3 sequence (DNA): TGTGCCATCAGGCTAACCGGGACTAGCGGGATCTACAATGAGCAGTTCTTC. It codes for CAIRLTGTSGIYNEQFF. The chain carries TRBV10-3 and TRBJ2-1; 13 nucleotides align to TRBD2. CDR1 ENHRY and CDR2 SYGVKD come from the germline V gene. Trimming removed 6 bases from V and 3 bases from J; junction bases left unmatched: 8. The CDR3 sequence is 17 residues long.

This clone occurred a few times. The rearrangement joins TRBV27 to TRBJ1-2, with 9 bases that match TRBD1. CDR3 length equals 16 residues. Germline values: CDR1 MNHEY, CDR2 SMNVEV (reference sequence). V dropped 6 bases and J dropped 5; count of bases not matched to a gene: 13. CDR3 sequence reads: CASSPRALGQGYGYTF. The CDR3 DNA reads as TGTGCCAGCAGCCCTCGGGCCCTGGGACAGGGTTATGGCTACACCTTC.

The chain uses TRBV7-9 and TRBJ1-6; D is perhaps TRBD1 (6 bases). Looked up from germline, CDR1 is SEHNR and CDR2 is FQNEAQ (reference sequence). The V and J ends lost 1 base and 19 bases respectively, with 14 bases between them. The CDR3 is made up of 12 amino acids. Here the CDR3 reads CASSLGRGTRHF. The CDR3 DNA reads TGTGCCAGCAGCTTAGGTAGGGGGACCAGGCACTTT.

The chain links TRBV19 to TRBJ1-4, with 7 bases that match TRBD1. J was trimmed by 5 bases and V by 9 bases; bases with no gene match: 12. The CDR3 extends over 15 amino acids. Germline lookup yields CDR1 LNHDA and CDR2 SQIVND (reference sequence). The CDR3 loop reads CASRPWTGDNEKLFF. CDR3 sequence (DNA): TGTGCCAGCAGACCTTGGACAGGTGACAATGAAAAACTGTTTTTT.

This chain uses TRBV5-1 with TRBJ2-7; 10 bases are shared with TRBD1. Trimming at V came to 4 bases and at J to 2 bases, leaving 12 bases not matched to a gene. Per germline, CDR1 SGHRS and CDR2 YFSETQ. CDR3 length equals 17 residues. The chain's CDR3 is CASSKRTGTGVPYEQYF. The DNA of the CDR3 is TGCGCCAGCAGCAAACGGACCGGGACAGGGGTTCCCTACGAGCAGTACTTC.

This clone has just one count. This chain links TRBV2 with TRBJ1-4, with D maybe TRBD1 (5 bases). The germline V gene encodes CDR1 SNHLY and CDR2 FYNNEI. Trimming took off 7 bases at V and 8 bases at J, with 17 bases between the two ends. The CDR3 extends over 14 amino acids. The CDR3 loop is CASTQFRGREKLFF. CDR3 DNA: TGTGCCAGCACACAATTTAGGGGCCGAGAAAAACTGTTTTTT.

The chain combines TRBV5-1 with TRBJ2-2; the match to TRBD1 covers 7 bases. With V trimmed by 5 bases and J by 2 bases, 3 bases remained unmatched. The CDR3 length is 14 residues. The germline V gene has CDR1 SGHRS and CDR2 YFSETQ. The CDR3 here is CASRQGPNTGELFF. CDR3 DNA sequence: TGCGCCAGCAGACAGGGGCCTAACACCGGGGAGCTGTTTTTT.

This sequence joins TRBV9 and TRBJ2-6, with 8 bases that match TRBD1. CDR3 length equals 17 residues. Looked up from germline, CDR1 is SGDLS and CDR2 is YYNGEE. V lost 4 bases, J lost 0 bases, and 6 bases stayed unmatched. The DNA of the CDR3 is TGTGCCAGCAGCAAGACAGGGGCTTCCTCTGGGGCCAACGTCCTGACTTTC. Amino acids: CASSKTGASSGANVLTF.

The V call is TRBV9, the J call TRBJ2-7, with D possibly being TRBD2 (6 bases). CDR3 length equals 14 residues. Trimming cost V 7 bases and J 6 bases, with 20 bases left between them. Germline CDR1 and CDR2: SGDLS and YYNGEE. CDR3 loop: CASSTGVLRGEQYF. CDR3 coding DNA: TGTGCCAGCTCTACGGGAGTACTAAGGGGCGAGCAGTACTTC.

This sequence joins TRBV18 and TRBJ1-3; 10 bases match TRBD1. V was clipped by 3 bases and J by 3 bases; unmatched bases: 5. CDR3 size: 16 residues. The germline V gene encodes CDR1 KGHSH and CDR2 LQKENI. The CDR3 DNA reads as TGTGCCAGCTCACCTATGACAGGGGGCGATGGAAACACCATATATTTT. Protein product: CASSPMTGGDGNTIYF.

J is TRBJ2-1 and V is TRBV25-1, with 8 bases identical to TRBD2. V shed 1 base, J shed 5 bases, and the junction held 10 bases outside the gene matches. Germline V CDR1 and CDR2: MGHDK, SYGVNS. This CDR3 spans 17 amino acids. Here the CDR3 reads CASSELGREERDNEQFF. The CDR3 nucleotides are TGTGCCAGCAGTGAATTAGGGCGGGAGGAAAGGGACAATGAGCAGTTCTTC.

CDR3 loop: CASSLDGTKGETQYF. The CDR3 DNA reads TGTGCCAGCAGCTTAGACGGGACAAAGGGAGAGACCCAGTACTTC. The chain combines TRBV11-2 with TRBJ2-5, with TRBD1 as a possible D gene (6 bases). The CDR3 spans 15 residues. CDR1 is SGHAT, CDR2 FQNNGV, per germline. Between the trimmed V and J ends, which lost 0 bases and 4 bases, there was a span of 12 bases.

The chain has TRBV28 and TRBJ1-3; 7 bases agree with TRBD1. With 5 bases clipped from V and 9 bases from J, the junction kept 10 bases outside the gene matches. CDR1 and CDR2 from the germline V gene are MDHEN and SYDVKM. The length of the CDR3 is 14 residues. Here the CDR3 reads CASSPSGGYPTIYF. The CDR3, as DNA: TGTGCCAGCAGTCCTTCAGGGGGATACCCCACCATATATTTT.

This clone was counted between two and nine times. The chain links TRBV7-3 to TRBJ1-2; D remains unclear. Trimming removed 1 base at V and 4 bases at J, with 10 bases between. This CDR3 contains 14 residues. Germline CDR1 SGHTA, CDR2 FQGTGA. CDR3 amino acids: CASSLSMAGYGYTF. The CDR3 nucleotides read TGTGCCAGCAGCTTAAGTATGGCGGGCTATGGCTACACCTTC.

As DNA, the CDR3 is TGTGCCAGCAGCCCCAGCGGGCAGAACACTGAAGCTTTCTTT. It translates to CASSPSGQNTEAFF. The V gene is TRBV9, the J gene TRBJ1-1; D gene uncertain. From germline, CDR1 is SGDLS and CDR2 YYNGEE. The CDR3 loop spans 14 amino acids. V shed 4 bases and J shed 1 base, with 11 bases lying between them.

This clone was seen once. The chain couples TRBV4-1 to TRBJ1-2, with D unresolved. The CDR3 extends over 15 amino acids. V was trimmed by 2 bases and J by 6 bases, leaving 16 bases between them. Germline CDR1 MGHRA, CDR2 YSYEKL. Written as DNA, the CDR3 is TGCGCCAGCAGCCAACTAGCGGGCGGGGTACATGGCTACACCTTC. It is translated as CASSQLAGGVHGYTF.